This T cell receptor (beta chain) comes out of a study of human T cells and chemical hapten exposure. This clonotype has ten or more counts. Time point meaning: patch test 3, about 24 weeks after DPC sensitization. The sample's treatment: therapeutic diphenylcyclopropenone sensitization with weekly scalp DPC. TCRdb fed the RACE reads into MiXCR, producing one record per CDR3 protein. The sample consists of some 74,000 distinct CDR3 sequences, roughly 13% of them appearing once. The receptor's source is a woman in her forties or fifties with alopecia areata. Some clones in this sample may be carry-over from other donors' samples. Sequenced material: whole blood, taken in connection with sensitization to the hapten diphenylcyclopropenone (DPC).

The CDR3 spells CASSPGLAGVGYEQYF. The CDR3 DNA is TGTGCCAGCAGCCCGGGACTAGCGGGAGTGGGCTACGAGCAGTACTTC. V is TRBV6-6 and J is TRBJ2-7; TRBD2 matches 14 bases. V trimming: 6 bases; J trimming: 3 bases; junction bases outside the gene matches: 7. Germline V gives CDR1 MNHNY, CDR2 SVGAGI (reference sequence). This CDR3 contains 16 residues.